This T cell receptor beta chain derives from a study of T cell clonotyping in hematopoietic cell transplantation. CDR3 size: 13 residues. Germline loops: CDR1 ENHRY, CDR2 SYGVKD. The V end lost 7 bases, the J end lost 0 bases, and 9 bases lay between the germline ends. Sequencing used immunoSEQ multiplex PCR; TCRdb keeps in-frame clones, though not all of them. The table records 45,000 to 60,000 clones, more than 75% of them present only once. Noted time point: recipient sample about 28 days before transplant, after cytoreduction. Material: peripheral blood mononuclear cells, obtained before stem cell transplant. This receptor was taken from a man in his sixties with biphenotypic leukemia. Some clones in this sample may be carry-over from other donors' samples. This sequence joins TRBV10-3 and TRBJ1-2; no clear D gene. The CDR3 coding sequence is TGTGCCATCAAGGAGGGAGCTAACTATGGCTACACCTTC. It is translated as CAIKEGANYGYTF.